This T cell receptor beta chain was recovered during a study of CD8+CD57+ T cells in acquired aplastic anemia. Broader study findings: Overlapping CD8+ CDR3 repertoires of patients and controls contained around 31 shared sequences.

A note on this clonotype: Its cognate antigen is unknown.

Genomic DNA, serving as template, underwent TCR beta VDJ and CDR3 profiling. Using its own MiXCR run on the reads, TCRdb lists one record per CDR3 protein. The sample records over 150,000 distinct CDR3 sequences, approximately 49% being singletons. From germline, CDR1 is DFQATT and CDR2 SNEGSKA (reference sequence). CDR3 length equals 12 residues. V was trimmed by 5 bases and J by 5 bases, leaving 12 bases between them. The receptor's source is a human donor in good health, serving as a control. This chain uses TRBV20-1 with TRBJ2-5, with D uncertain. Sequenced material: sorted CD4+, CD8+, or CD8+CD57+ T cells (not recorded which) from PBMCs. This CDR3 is CSAPPYGETQYF. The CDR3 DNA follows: TGCAGTGCTCCCCCGTACGGGGAGACCCAGTACTTC.